The T cell receptor (beta chain) under discussion was sequenced for a study of regulatory T cells in long-lasting Graves disease. Overall study: Graves' patients diagnosed newly had used antithyroid drugs under 3 months.

This clonotype was picked up many times. Its antigen is as yet unknown. Time point indicated: newly diagnosed GD, antithyroid drugs for less than 3 months. Extracted RNA from PBMCs served as the source of the TCR library. Nine milliliters of peripheral blood went into EDTA tubes. Construction of TCR beta libraries relied on iRepertoire HTBI primers and on Arm-PCR targeting CDR3 regions. Each CDR3 protein is one row after TCRdb ran MiXCR on the multiplex PCR reads. Of hundreds of thousands of distinct CDR3 sequences listed, roughly 14% were seen once; the top ten hold about 10%. This CDR3 contains 14 residues. Germline CDR1 is DFQATT and CDR2 is SNEGSKA (reference sequence). V lost 3 bases to trimming and J lost 0 bases, with 12 bases between them. Overall study results and limits: The TCR repertoire of persistent Graves' patients was less diverse than that of newly diagnosed ones.

These same data were also listed under a study on T cells in Graves' hyperthyroidism and ophthalmopathy. From that study: Clinical symptoms, serum thyroxine, TRAb, thyroid ultrasound and orbital computed tomography established diagnosis.

The source is a man in his thirties or forties with Graves disease. The genes are TRBV20-1 and TRBJ2-7; D is perhaps TRBD2 (6 bases). The starting material was peripheral blood mononuclear cells (PBMCs), obtained at new diagnosis, from a patient treated with antithyroid drugs. The CDR3 coding sequence is TGCAGTGCTAGGAACCTAGCGCTCTCCTACGAGCAGTACTTC. It specifies CSARNLALSYEQYF.